This T cell receptor (beta chain) emerged from a study of shared clonotypes between healthy human individuals. Study-wide findings and caveats: Clonotypes that were shared across a few donors made up about 5.1% of naive CD4 clonotypes. Against clonotypes common to all four donors, non-shared ones had lower generation probabilities.

As to this clone: Its antigen is unidentified.

The protocol was immunoSEQ multiplex PCR, while the TCRdb copy is restricted to in-frame clones and leaves out a portion. The sample holds 2 million to 2.5 million clones, 93% seen once. The CDR3 covers 17 residues. Germline V gene sequence: CDR1 MDHEN, CDR2 SYDVKM. Trimming took 4 bases from V and 5 from J; bases not matched to a gene: 14. Sequenced sample: naive CD4+ T cells from PBMCs. As for subset: CD45RA+ positively selected. The V and J genes are TRBV28 and TRBJ1-2; 9 positions match TRBD1. The source is a man in his late teens or twenties in good health. Some clones in this sample may be carry-over from other donors' samples. CDR3 sequence reads: CASSSPGQGPGRYGYTF. CDR3 sequence (DNA): TGTGCCAGCAGTTCTCCGGGACAGGGCCCGGGCCGGTATGGCTACACCTTC.